This T cell receptor (beta chain) was identified in a study of T cell responses to AZD1222 COVID-19 vaccine. TCRdb's table, derived via immunoSEQ multiplex PCR, lists solely in-frame clones and lacks some. The sample lists about 150,000 clones, around 89% occurring once. General study results and limits: Repertoires in all cases were sampled only once the peak T cell response had passed. Seropositivity was recorded at baseline in only six AZD1222 recipients. Most donors were white British and more were female, and clonal diversity was possibly underestimated. Rises in breadth and depth of Spike-specific TCRs came after two AZD1222 doses.

The CDR3 spans 15 residues. After removal of 3 bases from V and 3 bases from J, the junction contained 4 bases not matched to a gene. The germline CDR1 and CDR2 sequences are SEHNR and FQNEAQ (reference sequence). For this clone: What it binds is not known.

The receptor was derived from an adult in good health. The V call is TRBV7-9, the J call TRBJ2-1; 8 nucleotides match TRBD1. The specimen comprised peripheral blood, sampled on day 0 of MenACWY control vaccination. The CDR3 DNA reads as TGTGCCAGCAGCTTGGCGGACAGGGTCTACAATGAGCAGTTCTTC. It is translated as CASSLADRVYNEQFF.